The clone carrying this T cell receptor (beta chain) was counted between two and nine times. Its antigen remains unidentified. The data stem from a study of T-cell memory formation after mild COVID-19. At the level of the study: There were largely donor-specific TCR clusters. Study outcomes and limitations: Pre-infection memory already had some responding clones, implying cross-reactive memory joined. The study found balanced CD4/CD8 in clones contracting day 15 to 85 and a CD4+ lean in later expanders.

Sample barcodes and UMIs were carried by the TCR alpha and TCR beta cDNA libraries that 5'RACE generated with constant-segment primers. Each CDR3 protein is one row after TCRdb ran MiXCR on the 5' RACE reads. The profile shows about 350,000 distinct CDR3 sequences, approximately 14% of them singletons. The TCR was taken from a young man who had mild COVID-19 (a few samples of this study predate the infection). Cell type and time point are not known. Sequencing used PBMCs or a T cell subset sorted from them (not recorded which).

The DNA for the CDR3 is TGCGCCAGCAGCTCGAGGGCGGGGTTAGAAGAGACCCAGTACTTC. Translating it yields CASSSRAGLEETQYF. The J gene is TRBJ2-5, the V gene TRBV5-1, with D tentatively TRBD2 (6 bases). Trimming shortened V by 3 bases and J by 3 bases, and 15 bases separated the two germline ends. CDR1 is SGHRS, CDR2 YFSETQ, per germline. The CDR3 is made up of 15 amino acids.